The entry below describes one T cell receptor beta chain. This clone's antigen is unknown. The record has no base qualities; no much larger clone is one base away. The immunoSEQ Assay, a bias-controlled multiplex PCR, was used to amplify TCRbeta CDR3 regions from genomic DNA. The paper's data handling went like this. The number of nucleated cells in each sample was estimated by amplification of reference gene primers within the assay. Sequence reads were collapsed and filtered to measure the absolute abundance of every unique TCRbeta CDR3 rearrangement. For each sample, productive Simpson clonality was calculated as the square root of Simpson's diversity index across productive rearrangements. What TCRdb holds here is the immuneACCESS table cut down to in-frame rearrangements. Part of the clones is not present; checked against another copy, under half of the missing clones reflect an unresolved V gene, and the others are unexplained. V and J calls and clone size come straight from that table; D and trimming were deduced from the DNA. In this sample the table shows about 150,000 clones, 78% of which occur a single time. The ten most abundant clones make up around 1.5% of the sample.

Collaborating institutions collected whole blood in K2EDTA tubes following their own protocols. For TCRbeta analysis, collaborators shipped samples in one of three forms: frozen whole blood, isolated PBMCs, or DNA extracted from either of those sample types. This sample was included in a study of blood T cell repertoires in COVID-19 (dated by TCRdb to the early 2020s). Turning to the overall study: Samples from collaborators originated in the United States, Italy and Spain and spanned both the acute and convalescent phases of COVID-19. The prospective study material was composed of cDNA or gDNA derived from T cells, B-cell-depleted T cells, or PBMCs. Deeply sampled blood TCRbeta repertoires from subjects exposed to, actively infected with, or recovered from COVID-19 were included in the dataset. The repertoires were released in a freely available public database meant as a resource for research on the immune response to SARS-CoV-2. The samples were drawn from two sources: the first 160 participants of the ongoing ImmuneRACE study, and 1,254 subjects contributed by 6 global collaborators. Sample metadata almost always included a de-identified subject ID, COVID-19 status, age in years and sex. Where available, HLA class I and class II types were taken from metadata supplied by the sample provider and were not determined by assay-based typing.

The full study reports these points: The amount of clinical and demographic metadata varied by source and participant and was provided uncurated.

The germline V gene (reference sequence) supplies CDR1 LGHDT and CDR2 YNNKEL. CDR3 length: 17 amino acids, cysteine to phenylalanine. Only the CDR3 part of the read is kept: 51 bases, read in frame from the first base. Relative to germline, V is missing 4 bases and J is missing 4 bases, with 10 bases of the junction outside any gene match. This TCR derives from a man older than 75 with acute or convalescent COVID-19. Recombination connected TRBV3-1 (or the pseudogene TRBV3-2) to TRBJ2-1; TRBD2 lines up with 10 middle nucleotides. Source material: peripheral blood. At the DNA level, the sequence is TGTGCCAGCAGCCGTGGTGGTAGCGGGGGGCTTTACAATGAGCAGTTCTTC. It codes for CASSRGGSGGLYNEQFF.